This T cell receptor (beta chain) comes out of a study of patients and donors after allogeneic stem cell transplantation (dated by TCRdb to the early 2020s). The germline V gene (reference sequence) provides CDR1 SEHNR and CDR2 FQNEAQ. The V end gives up 6 bases and the J end 2 bases, leaving 11 bases in the junction not matched to a gene. Including the terminal cysteine and phenylalanine, the CDR3 comprises 16 residues. Only the CDR3 DNA is retained, 48 bases long and in frame from the first base. Libraries were constructed by RT-PCR. The sequencing machine was a NextSeq 550. TCRdb reprocessed the public reads (quality trimming at Q25 with fastp, clone calling with MiXCR) and kept in-frame beta chains. For every CDR3 protein sequence, its rows merge into one entry that carries the most common genes and DNA. Across this sample there are 57,000 or so distinct CDR3 sequences, with about 14% seen only once. About a third of the sample is taken by the ten largest.

As regards this clonotype: Its antigen remains unidentified. Per-base quality was not reported, and no clone a single base away is much larger than it.

The TCR comes from a human donor who was either an allogeneic HSCT recipient or a stem cell or donor lymphocyte infusion donor (not recorded which). It is not recorded whose cells these are; they may come from a transplant donor. Here the chain combines TRBV7-9 and TRBJ2-3; TRBD2 agrees with 7 junctional bases. The sample was blood, either unsorted or a sorted T cell fraction (not recorded which). The DNA sequence reads TGTGCCAGCAGTTTCGACGTGCGGGAGATCACAGATACGCAGTATTTT. This codes for CASSFDVREITDTQYF.